What follows are 17 T cell receptor beta chains derived from one specimen sequenced in a study of blood T cell repertoires in COVID-19. The method was immunoSEQ multiplex PCR; TCRdb's version includes in-frame clones alone and lacks a portion of them. Here the sample spans about 180,000 clones, roughly 80% being singletons. Sequencing input: PBMCs or T cells enriched from blood (not recorded which). Source of these receptors: a woman between 40 and 55 years old with acute COVID-19.

The chain joins TRBV27 to TRBJ1-1; 9 bases align to TRBD1. The CDR3 runs 14 residues. The V gene end was trimmed by 10 bases and the J gene end by 1 base; junction bases not matched to a gene: 7. Per the germline V gene, CDR1 is MNHEY and CDR2 is SMNVEV (reference sequence). CDR3 sequence (DNA): TGTGCCACAAAACAGGGGGCTCGGAACACTGAAGCTTTCTTT. This gives the protein CATKQGARNTEAFF.

The chain carries TRBV2 and TRBJ1-6; 11 positions agree with TRBD1. With 6 bases clipped from V and 7 bases from J, the junction kept 2 bases outside the gene matches. The CDR3 loop spans 14 amino acids. From germline, CDR1 is SNHLY and CDR2 FYNNEI. CDR3 loop: CASSWDRGNSPLHF. CDR3 DNA sequence: TGTGCCAGCAGCTGGGACAGGGGGAATTCACCCCTCCACTTT. Drawing the rest from reference TRBV2 and TRBJ1-6, the complete variable domain is EPEVTQTPSHQVTQMGQEVILRCVPISNHLYFYWYRQILGQKVEFLVSFYNNEISEKSEIFDDQFSVERPDGSNFTLKIRSTKLEDSAMYFCASSWDRGNSPLHFGNGTRLTVT.

This clone was observed a handful of times. The V and J genes are TRBV19 and TRBJ1-5; 7 bases align to TRBD1. The J segment lost 2 bases and the V segment lost 8 bases, leaving 3 bases of the junction unmatched. Germline assignment: CDR1 LNHDA and CDR2 SQIVND (reference sequence). This CDR3 has 13 amino acids. The CDR3 bases are TGTGCCAGTCGACAGGGTCGCAATCAGCCCCAGCATTTT. Translating gives CASRQGRNQPQHF.

This sequence joins TRBV13 and TRBJ2-7; D is perhaps TRBD1 (6 bases). The V end lost 1 base, the J end lost 6 bases, and 13 bases lay between the germline ends. Per the germline V gene, CDR1 is PRHDT and CDR2 is FYEKMQ (reference sequence). CDR3 length: 14 amino acids. The CDR3 protein is CASSLAGQPLEQYF. The CDR3 nucleotides read TGTGCCAGCAGCTTAGCCGGACAGCCCCTCGAGCAGTACTTC.

The sample holds a few counts of this clone. The chain has TRBV27 and TRBJ2-1; unclear D gene. V lost 6 bases and J 4 bases, leaving 16 bases between the germline ends. The CDR3 is made up of 15 amino acids. Looked up from germline, CDR1 is MNHEY and CDR2 is SMNVEV (reference sequence). The CDR3 bases are TGTGCCAGCAGCCTATATTCTCGTACTTACAATGAGCAGTTCTTC. Its translation: CASSLYSRTYNEQFF.

This sequence joins TRBV27 and TRBJ2-5; 8 bases map to TRBD1. Unmatched junction bases numbered 8, after V lost 6 bases and J lost 2 bases. The CDR3 runs 15 residues. The V gene's germline CDR1 is MNHEY and CDR2 SMNVEV (reference sequence). The DNA for the CDR3 is TGTGCCAGCAGGCGACCGGGACAGGATCAAGAGACCCAGTACTTC. Translating gives CASRRPGQDQETQYF.

The chain uses TRBV29-1 and TRBJ1-3, with D unresolved. Trimming pared 3 bases from V and 1 base from J, leaving 7 bases between. CDR1 and CDR2 (germline): SQVTM, ANQGSEA. The CDR3 consists of 13 residues. The CDR3: CSVDPGSGNTIYF. The DNA of the CDR3 is TGCAGCGTTGATCCGGGGTCTGGAAACACCATATATTTT. Full variable domain (remainder filled in from reference TRBV29-1 and TRBJ1-3): SAVISQKPSRDICQRGTSLTIQCQVDSQVTMMFWYRQQPGQSLTLIATANQGSEATYESGFVIDKFPISRPNLTFSTLTVSNMSPEDSSIYLCSVDPGSGNTIYFGEGSWLTVV.

The chain uses TRBV7-3 and TRBJ2-3; D ambiguous. The CDR3 has 15 amino acids. The V and J ends lost 2 bases and 0 bases respectively, with 9 bases between them. In germline, CDR1 is SGHTA, CDR2 FQGTGA. The CDR3 DNA sequence: TGTGCCAGCAGCTTAGGAGACCTTAGCACAGATACGCAGTATTTT. Its protein product is CASSLGDLSTDTQYF.

The sample holds a few counts of this clone. The chain recombines TRBV3-1 (or the pseudogene TRBV3-2) with TRBJ1-1, with 7 nucleotides matching TRBD1. Germline assignment: CDR1 LGHDT and CDR2 YNNKEL (reference sequence). V shed 4 bases, J shed 1 base, and the junction held 6 bases outside the gene matches. The CDR3 covers 15 residues. CDR3 coding DNA: TGTGCCAGCAGCCCTACGACAGGGCGGAACACTGAAGCTTTCTTT. This encodes CASSPTTGRNTEAFF.

This clone occurred a few times. This chain links TRBV6-5 with TRBJ1-1; tentative D call: TRBD1 (5 bases). The germline CDR1 and CDR2 sequences are MNHEY and SVGAGI. There are 15 residues in the CDR3. V shed 0 bases and J shed 4 bases, with 12 bases lying between them. In DNA form, the CDR3 reads TGTGCCAGCAGTTACTCGATTGCAGGGTTCACTGAAGCTTTCTTT. Protein product: CASSYSIAGFTEAFF.

The CDR3 bases are TGTGCCAGCAGCCAGGAGGACAGGGGCAACACAGATACGCAGTATTTT. It encodes CASSQEDRGNTDTQYF. The chain links TRBV4-2 to TRBJ2-3, with TRBD1 identical over 9 bases. Germline V CDR1 and CDR2: LGHNA, YNFKEQ. V dropped 3 bases and J dropped 2; count of bases not matched to a gene: 6. The CDR3 has 16 amino acids.

The CDR3 bases are TGTGCCACCAGCAGCCAGGGACAGGGGGCTAATGGCTACACCTTC. Protein sequence: CATSSQGQGANGYTF. The chain carries TRBV15 and TRBJ1-2; 12 bases match TRBD1. Germline loops: CDR1 LNHNV, CDR2 YYDKDF (reference sequence). The CDR3 is 15 residues long. The V segment lost 3 bases and the J segment 6 bases; nucleotides outside the gene matches: 5.

This sequence joins TRBV5-1 and TRBJ2-2; possible D gene TRBD1, 5 bases. Germline CDR1 is SGHRS and CDR2 is YFSETQ. The CDR3 is made up of 16 amino acids. V was cut by 0 bases and J by 0 bases, with 9 bases left in between. The CDR3 nucleotides are TGCGCCAGCAGCTTGGGGGCACAGGCGAACACCGGGGAGCTGTTTTTT. Its translation is CASSLGAQANTGELFF.

The chain uses TRBV19 and TRBJ2-2, with TRBD1 identical over 7 bases. The germline V gene has CDR1 LNHDA and CDR2 SQIVND (reference sequence). This CDR3 has 16 amino acids. V lost 5 bases and J lost 3; bases outside the gene matches: 9. In DNA form, the CDR3 reads TGTGCCAGTAGTTCTCCGGGACAGCGATACACCGGGGAGCTGTTTTTT. Its translation is CASSSPGQRYTGELFF.

This chain joins TRBV9 and TRBJ2-5, with TRBD1 matching 11 bases. The germline V gene has CDR1 SGDLS and CDR2 YYNGEE. The CDR3 is 15 residues long. V lost 2 bases to trimming and J lost 4 bases; unmatched junction nucleotides: 4. CDR3 in DNA: TGTGCCAGCAGCGTCGGACAGGGGGCGCGAGAGACCCAGTACTTC. This translates into CASSVGQGARETQYF.

The CDR3 bases are TGTGCCAGCAGCGACCGGGGGGGGAGCGGGAATGAGCAGTTCTTC. Protein product: CASSDRGGSGNEQFF. This rearrangement joins TRBV3-1 (or the pseudogene TRBV3-2) to TRBJ2-1, with 8 nucleotides matching TRBD2. The germline V gene encodes CDR1 LGHDT and CDR2 YNNKEL (reference sequence). The V segment lost 5 bases and the J segment 7 bases; nucleotides outside the gene matches: 10. This CDR3 contains 15 residues.

The gene calls are TRBV2 and TRBJ2-1, with 11 bases matching TRBD2. The CDR3 sequence is 18 residues long. Trimming took 2 bases from V and 6 from J; bases not matched to a gene: 12. Germline values: CDR1 SNHLY, CDR2 FYNNEI. Written as DNA, the CDR3 is TGTGCCAGCAGTGAAACGACTCGTACTAGCGGGAGATCCAATGAGCAGTTCTTC. Amino acid sequence: CASSETTRTSGRSNEQFF.